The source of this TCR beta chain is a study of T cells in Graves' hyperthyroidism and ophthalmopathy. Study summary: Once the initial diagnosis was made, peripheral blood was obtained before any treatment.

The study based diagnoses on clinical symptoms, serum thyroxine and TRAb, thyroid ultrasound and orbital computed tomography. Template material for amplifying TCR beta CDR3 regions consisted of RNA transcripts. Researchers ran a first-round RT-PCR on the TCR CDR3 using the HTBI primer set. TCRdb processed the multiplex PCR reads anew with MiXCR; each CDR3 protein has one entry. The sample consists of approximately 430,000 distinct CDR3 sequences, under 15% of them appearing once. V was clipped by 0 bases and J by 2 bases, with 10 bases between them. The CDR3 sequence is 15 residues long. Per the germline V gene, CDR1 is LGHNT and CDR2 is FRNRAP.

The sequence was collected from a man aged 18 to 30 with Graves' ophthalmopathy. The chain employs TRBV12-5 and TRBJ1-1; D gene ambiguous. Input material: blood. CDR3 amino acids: CASGLVIKENTEAFF. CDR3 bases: TGTGCTAGTGGTTTGGTAATAAAGGAAAACACTGAAGCTTTCTTT.